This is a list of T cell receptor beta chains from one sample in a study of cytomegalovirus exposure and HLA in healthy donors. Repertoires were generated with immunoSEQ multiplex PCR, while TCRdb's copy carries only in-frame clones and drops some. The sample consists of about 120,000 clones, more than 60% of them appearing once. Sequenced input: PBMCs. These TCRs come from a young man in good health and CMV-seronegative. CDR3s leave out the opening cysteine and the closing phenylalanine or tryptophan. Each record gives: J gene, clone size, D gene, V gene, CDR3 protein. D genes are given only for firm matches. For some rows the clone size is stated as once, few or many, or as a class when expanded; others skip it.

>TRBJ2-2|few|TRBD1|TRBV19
ASSAQGLDTGELF
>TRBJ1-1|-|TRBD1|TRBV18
ASSPGTGKVNTEAF
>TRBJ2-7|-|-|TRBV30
AWSGQDTAYEQY
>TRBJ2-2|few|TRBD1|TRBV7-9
ASSYTGANTGELF
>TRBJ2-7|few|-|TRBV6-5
ASRLLEGEQY
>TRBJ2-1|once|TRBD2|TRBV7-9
SSSGGTSYNEQF
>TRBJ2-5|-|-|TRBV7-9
ASSLGETLSQETQY
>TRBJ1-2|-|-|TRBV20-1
SASAGGYT
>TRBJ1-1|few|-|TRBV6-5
ASRGVGNTEAF
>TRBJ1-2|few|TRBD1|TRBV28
ASRGTEIYGYT
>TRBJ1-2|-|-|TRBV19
ASSLGTPANYGYT
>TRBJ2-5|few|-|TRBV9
ASSASLETQY
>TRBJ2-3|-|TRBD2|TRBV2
ASTSGNFTDTQY
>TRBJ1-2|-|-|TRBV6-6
ASSYKPGMDGYT
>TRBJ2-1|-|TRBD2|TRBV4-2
ASSHVLADEQF
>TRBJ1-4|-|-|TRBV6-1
ASSENGAALREKLF
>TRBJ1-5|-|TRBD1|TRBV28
ASNLRNRGYQPQH
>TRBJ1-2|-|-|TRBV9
ASSDRQVPNYGYT
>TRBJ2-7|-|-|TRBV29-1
SVEGRSYEQY
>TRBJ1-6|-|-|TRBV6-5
ASSPGLRNSPLH